One and the same sample provided the 20 T cell receptor beta chains below, sequenced in a study of chemoradiotherapy in HPV16-positive cancers (dated by TCRdb to between 2021 and 2024). Library preparation was by the immunoSEQ multiplex PCR assay. The source is immuneACCESS, and TCRdb retained only in-frame sequences with V and J called. Part of the clones is not carried over; for the studies checked, unresolved V genes explain less than half of this, and the remainder is unexplained. Across this sample there are around 700 clones, with almost 95% seen only once. Of the sample, about 8.9% is held by the ten largest clones. Here the sequenced sample was tumor tissue, taken from a patient who underwent chemoradiotherapy. These receptors were collected from a human donor with HPV-associated anogenital cancer.

The chain joins TRBV7-2 to TRBJ1-4, with 9 positions matching TRBD1. With 4 bases clipped from V and 10 bases from J, the junction kept 7 bases outside the gene matches. Germline V gives CDR1 SGHTA, CDR2 FQGNSA. This CDR3 is built from 14 residues. DNA for the CDR3: TGTGCCAGCAGCTGGGGACAGGGAATAGGAAAACTGTTTTTT. It yields the protein CASSWGQGIGKLFF.

This clone was found once. The rearrangement links TRBV7-8 to TRBJ1-1; 7 nucleotides align to TRBD1. In germline, CDR1 is SGHVS, CDR2 FQNEAQ. This CDR3 has 14 amino acids. The V segment lost 4 bases and the J segment 0 bases; nucleotides outside the gene matches: 2. The CDR3 coding sequence is TGTGCCAGCAGCTGGGGACAGATGAACACTGAAGCTTTCTTT. It codes for CASSWGQMNTEAFF.

The CDR3 protein is CAISWQGGSGYTF. The CDR3 DNA reads TGTGCCATCAGCTGGCAGGGGGGAAGCGGCTACACCTTC. The genes are TRBV10-3 and TRBJ1-2; 7 nucleotides align to TRBD1. Germline values: CDR1 ENHRY, CDR2 SYGVKD. Trimming at V came to 6 bases and at J to 8 bases, leaving 9 bases not matched to a gene. The CDR3 length is 13 residues.

The chain has TRBV6-1 and TRBJ2-3, with 11 bases identical to TRBD2. Trimming removed 4 bases from V and 3 bases from J; junction bases left unmatched: 0. CDR1 and CDR2 from the germline V gene are MNHNS and SASEGT. The CDR3 length is 14 residues. The chain's CDR3 is CASSASGGTDTQYF. The CDR3 bases are TGTGCCAGCAGTGCTAGCGGGGGGACAGATACGCAGTATTTT.

The chain uses TRBV28 and TRBJ1-1, with D possibly being TRBD1 (6 bases). Germline V lookup: CDR1 MDHEN, CDR2 SYDVKM. The V gene lost 4 bases and the J gene lost 7 bases, with 16 bases spanning the gap. CDR3 size: 14 residues. For the CDR3, the DNA is TGTGCCAGCAGTTGGGGTGACAGGTGGGTTGAAGCTTTCTTT. Translating it yields CASSWGDRWVEAFF.

The CDR3 here is CATLEGAYGYTF. DNA of the CDR3: TGTGCCACCCTTGAGGGGGCCTATGGCTACACCTTC. The gene calls are TRBV28 and TRBJ1-2, with 7 bases aligning to TRBD1. Trimming removed 10 bases from V and 4 bases from J; junction bases left unmatched: 6. In germline, CDR1 is MDHEN, CDR2 SYDVKM. CDR3 length: 12 amino acids.

V and J are TRBV10-2 and TRBJ1-1; D is unclear. The ends were cut back, 3 bases at V and 3 bases at J, with 11 bases in the middle. CDR1 and CDR2 (germline): WSHSY, SAAADI. The CDR3 runs 14 residues. In nucleotides, the CDR3 is TGCGCCAGCAGTGATGGGCAGTTTTACACTGAAGCTTTCTTT. Translated, it gives CASSDGQFYTEAFF.

V and J are TRBV4-1 and TRBJ2-5; a possible D gene is TRBD1 (5 bases). Germline lookup yields CDR1 MGHRA and CDR2 YSYEKL. The V end was cut by 2 bases, the J end by 5 bases, with 12 bases between. The length of the CDR3 is 14 residues. The CDR3 loop reads CASSQNQGGETQYF. DNA for the CDR3: TGCGCCAGCAGCCAAAATCAGGGCGGTGAGACCCAGTACTTC.

The J gene is TRBJ2-3, the V gene TRBV4-3; 13 bases match TRBD2. With V trimmed by 0 bases and J by 4 bases, 4 bases remained unmatched. CDR1 and CDR2 (germline): LGHNA, YSLEER. The CDR3 contains 17 residues. The CDR3 DNA sequence: TGCGCCAGCAGCCAAGATTGGACTAGCGGGGGCGCAGATACGCAGTATTTT. Residues: CASSQDWTSGGADTQYF.

The CDR3 nucleotides read TGTGCCAGCAGTTACTCAGGGGAGCCCTACGAGCAGTACTTC. It is translated as CASSYSGEPYEQYF. The chain has TRBV6-5 and TRBJ2-7; D possibly matches TRBD1 or TRBD2 (5 bases each). Looked up from germline, CDR1 is MNHEY and CDR2 is SVGAGI. V shed 0 bases and J shed 2 bases, with 8 bases lying between them. This CDR3 is built from 14 residues.

This chain uses TRBV19 with TRBJ1-3; D is unresolved. The CDR3 sequence is 15 residues long. Trimming removed 7 bases at V and 2 bases at J, with 15 bases between. Germline values: CDR1 LNHDA, CDR2 SQIVND (reference sequence). The CDR3 is CASNYEDFAGNTIYF. CDR3 DNA sequence: TGTGCCAGTAATTATGAGGACTTCGCTGGAAACACCATATATTTT.

The rearrangement joins TRBV23-1 to TRBJ2-1; D gene unclear. TRBV23-1 has ORF status, its function being uncertain. CDR3 length equals 16 residues. V lost 2 bases, J lost 0 bases, and 11 bases lay in between. The CDR3 loop reads CASSQRSRASYNEQFF. In DNA, the CDR3 is TGCGCCAGCAGTCAAAGGTCCCGGGCCTCCTACAATGAGCAGTTCTTC.

The chain has TRBV11-2 and TRBJ2-1, with TRBD2 identical over 9 bases. CDR1 SGHAT and CDR2 FQNNGV come from the germline V gene. The J segment lost 8 bases and the V segment lost 6 bases, leaving 14 bases of the junction unmatched. CDR3 length equals 16 residues. The CDR3 loop is CASSPRGGRVIHEQFF. The DNA for the CDR3 is TGTGCCAGCAGTCCGAGGGGCGGGAGGGTCATCCATGAGCAGTTCTTC.

The chain employs TRBV11-2 and TRBJ1-4, with D hard to call. V lost 2 bases, J lost 4 bases, and 14 bases lay in between. This CDR3 is 16 amino acids long. From germline, CDR1 is SGHAT and CDR2 FQNNGV. In DNA, the CDR3 is TGTGCCAGCAGCTTAAGCCTCCCGACACGTAATGAAAAACTGTTTTTT. This sequence encodes CASSLSLPTRNEKLFF. Together with reference TRBV11-2 and TRBJ1-4, the CDR3 gives the full variable domain: EAGVAQSPRYKIIEKRQSVAFWCNPISGHATLYWYQQILGQGPKLLIQFQNNGVVDDSQLPKDRFSAERLKGVDSTLKIQPAKLEDSAVYLCASSLSLPTRNEKLFFGSGTQLSVL.

The rearrangement uses TRBV7-2 and TRBJ2-2; D gene ambiguous. Looked up from germline, CDR1 is SGHTA and CDR2 is FQGNSA. Trimming removed 11 bases at V and 8 bases at J, with 18 bases between. CDR3 length: 13 amino acids. This CDR3 is CAQTPISRGELFF. DNA of the CDR3: TGTGCCCAAACACCAATTTCCCGTGGGGAGCTGTTTTTT.

The chain carries TRBV6-4 and TRBJ2-3, with TRBD2 identical over 10 bases. Germline V gives CDR1 MRHNA, CDR2 SNTAGT. The CDR3 has 16 residues. The ends lost 5 bases at V and 0 bases at J; junction bases unmatched: 5. CDR3 region: CASSSSGGSSTDTQYF. In nucleotides, the CDR3 is TGTGCCAGCAGTTCTAGCGGGGGATCTAGCACAGATACGCAGTATTTT.

The chain couples TRBV28 to TRBJ1-4; D gene ambiguous. V was pared by 5 bases and J by 0 bases, with 10 bases between. This CDR3 region has 15 residues. The germline V gene has CDR1 MDHEN and CDR2 SYDVKM. The CDR3, as DNA: TGTGCCAGCAGTCAGATAATTGCAACTAATGAAAAACTGTTTTTT. Translated, it gives CASSQIIATNEKLFF. Looking up the rest from reference TRBV28 and TRBJ1-4 gives the full variable domain: DVKVTQSSRYLVKRTGEKVFLECVQDMDHENMFWYRQDPGLGLRLIYFSYDVKMKEKGDIPEGYSVSREKKERFSLILESASTNQTSMYLCASSQIIATNEKLFFGSGTQLSVL.

This chain connects TRBV6-4 to TRBJ2-3; TRBD2 matches at 14 bases. The germline V gene has CDR1 MRHNA and CDR2 SNTAGT. The CDR3 loop spans 16 amino acids. The V and J ends lost 8 bases and 3 bases, in that order; junction bases with no gene match: 7. CDR3 in DNA: TGTGCCAGCTCCGCGACTAGCGGGGGGGCGACAGATACGCAGTATTTT. Its translation: CASSATSGGATDTQYF.

This chain joins TRBV5-1 and TRBJ1-1; D may be TRBD1 (5 bases). Trimming removed 3 bases at V and 7 bases at J, with 13 bases between. Germline values: CDR1 SGHRS, CDR2 YFSETQ. The CDR3 length is 13 residues. The CDR3 spells CASSWTGDFEAFF. As DNA, the CDR3 is TGCGCCAGCAGCTGGACCGGGGACTTTGAAGCTTTCTTT.

This sequence joins TRBV15 and TRBJ2-1; 9 bases fit TRBD1. Germline V gene sequence: CDR1 LNHNV, CDR2 YYDKDF (reference sequence). V dropped 8 bases and J dropped 7; count of bases not matched to a gene: 12. CDR3 length equals 15 residues. CDR3 DNA: TGTGCCACCGCCCCCGGGGACAGGGTGAAGAATGAGCAGTTCTTC. It is translated as CATAPGDRVKNEQFF. Based on the CDR3 plus reference TRBV15 and TRBJ2-1, the full variable domain is DAMVIQNPRYQVTQFGKPVTLSCSQTLNHNVMYWYQQKSSQAPKLLFHYYDKDFNNEADTPDNFQSRRPNTSFCFLDIRSPGLGDTAMYLCATAPGDRVKNEQFFGPGTRLTVL.